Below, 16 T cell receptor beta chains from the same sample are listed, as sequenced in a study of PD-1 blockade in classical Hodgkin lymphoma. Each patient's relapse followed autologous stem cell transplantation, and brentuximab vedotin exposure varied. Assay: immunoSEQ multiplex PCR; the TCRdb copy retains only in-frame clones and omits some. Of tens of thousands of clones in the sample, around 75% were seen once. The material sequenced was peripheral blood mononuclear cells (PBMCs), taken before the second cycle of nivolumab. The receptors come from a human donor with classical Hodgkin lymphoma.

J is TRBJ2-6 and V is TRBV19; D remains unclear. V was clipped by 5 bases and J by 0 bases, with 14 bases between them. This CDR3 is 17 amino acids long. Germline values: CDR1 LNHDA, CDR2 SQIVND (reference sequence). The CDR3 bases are TGTGCCAGTAGTCCAAGAGGCAGCAGCTCTGGGGCCAACGTCCTGACTTTC. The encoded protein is CASSPRGSSSGANVLTF.

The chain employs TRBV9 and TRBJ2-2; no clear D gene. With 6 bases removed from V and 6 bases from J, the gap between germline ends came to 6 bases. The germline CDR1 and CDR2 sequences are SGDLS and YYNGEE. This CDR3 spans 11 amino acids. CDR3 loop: CASKDPGELFF. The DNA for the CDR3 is TGTGCCAGCAAGGACCCCGGGGAGCTGTTTTTT.

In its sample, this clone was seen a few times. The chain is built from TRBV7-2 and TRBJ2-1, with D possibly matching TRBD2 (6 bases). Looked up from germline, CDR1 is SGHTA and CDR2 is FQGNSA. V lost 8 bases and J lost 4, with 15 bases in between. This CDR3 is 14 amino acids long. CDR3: CASAREHGYNEQFF. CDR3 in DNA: TGTGCCAGCGCTCGGGAGCATGGATACAATGAGCAGTTCTTC.

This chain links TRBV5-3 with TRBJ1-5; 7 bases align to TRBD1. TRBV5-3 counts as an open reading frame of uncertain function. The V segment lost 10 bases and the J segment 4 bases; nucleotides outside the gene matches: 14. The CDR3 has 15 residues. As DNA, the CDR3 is TGTGCCTCTTCTCCCTCCTCAGGGGGTAATCAGCCCCAGCATTTT. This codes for CASSPSSGGNQPQHF.

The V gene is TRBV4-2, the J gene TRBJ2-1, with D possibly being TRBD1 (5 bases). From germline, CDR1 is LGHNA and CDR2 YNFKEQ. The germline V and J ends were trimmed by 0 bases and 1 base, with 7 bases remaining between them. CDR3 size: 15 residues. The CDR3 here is CASSQDPGSYNEQFF. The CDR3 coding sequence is TGTGCCAGCAGCCAAGATCCAGGGTCCTACAATGAGCAGTTCTTC.

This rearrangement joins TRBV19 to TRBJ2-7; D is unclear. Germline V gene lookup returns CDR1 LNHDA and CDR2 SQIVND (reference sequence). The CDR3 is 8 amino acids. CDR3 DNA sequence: TGTGCCAGTAGTATTTCCCCAGTC. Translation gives CASSISPV.

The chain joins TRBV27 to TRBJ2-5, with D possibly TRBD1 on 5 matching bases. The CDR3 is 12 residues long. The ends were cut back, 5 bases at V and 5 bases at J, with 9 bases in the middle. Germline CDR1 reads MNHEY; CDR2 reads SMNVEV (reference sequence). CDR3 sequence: CASSPGWETQYF. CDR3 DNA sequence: TGTGCCAGCAGTCCAGGGTGGGAGACCCAGTACTTC.

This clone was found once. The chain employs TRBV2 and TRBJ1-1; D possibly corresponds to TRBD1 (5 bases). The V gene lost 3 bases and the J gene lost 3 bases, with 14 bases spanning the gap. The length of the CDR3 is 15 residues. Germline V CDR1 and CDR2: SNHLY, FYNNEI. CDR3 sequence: CASSDDDSAYTEAFF. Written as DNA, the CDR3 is TGTGCCAGCAGTGATGACGACAGTGCCTACACTGAAGCTTTCTTT.

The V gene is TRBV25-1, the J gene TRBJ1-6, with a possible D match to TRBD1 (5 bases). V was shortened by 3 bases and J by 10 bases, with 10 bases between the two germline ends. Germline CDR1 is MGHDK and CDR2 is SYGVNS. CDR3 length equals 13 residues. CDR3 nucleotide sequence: TGTGCCAGCAGTGAGGCAGGGAACTCACCCCTCCACTTT. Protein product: CASSEAGNSPLHF.

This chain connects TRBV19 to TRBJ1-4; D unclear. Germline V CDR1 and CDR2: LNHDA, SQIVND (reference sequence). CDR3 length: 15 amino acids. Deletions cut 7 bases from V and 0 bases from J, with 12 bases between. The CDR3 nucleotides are TGTGCCAGTATTCCCAGAGATCCAACTAATGAAAAACTGTTTTTT. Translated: CASIPRDPTNEKLFF. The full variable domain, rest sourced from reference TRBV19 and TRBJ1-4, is DGGITQSPKYLFRKEGQNVTLSCEQNLNHDAMYWYRQDPGQGLRLIYYSQIVNDFQKGDIAEGYSVSREKKESFPLTVTSAQKNPTAFYLCASIPRDPTNEKLFFGSGTQLSVL.

CDR3 nucleotides: TGCGCCAGCAGCCAAGAGGTAGTGCAGGTAGTGCGTGGCTACACCTTC. Protein sequence: CASSQEVVQVVRGYTF. The chain links TRBV4-1 to TRBJ1-2, with unresolved D. CDR3 length: 16 residues. The V end lost 0 bases, the J end lost 7 bases, and 18 bases lay between the germline ends. Germline CDR1 reads MGHRA; CDR2 reads YSYEKL.

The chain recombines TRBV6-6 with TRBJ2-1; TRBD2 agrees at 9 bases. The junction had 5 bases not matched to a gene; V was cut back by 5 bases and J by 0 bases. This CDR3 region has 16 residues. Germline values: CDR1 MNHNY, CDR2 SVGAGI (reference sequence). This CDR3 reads CASSRTAGGSYNEQFF. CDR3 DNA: TGTGCCAGCAGTCGCACAGCGGGAGGCTCCTACAATGAGCAGTTCTTC.

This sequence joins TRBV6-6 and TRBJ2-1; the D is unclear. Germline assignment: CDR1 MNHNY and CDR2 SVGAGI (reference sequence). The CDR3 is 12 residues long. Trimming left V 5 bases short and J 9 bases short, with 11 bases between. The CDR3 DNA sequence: TGTGCCAGCAGTACTTTACTCCTTGAGCAGTTCTTC. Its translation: CASSTLLLEQFF.

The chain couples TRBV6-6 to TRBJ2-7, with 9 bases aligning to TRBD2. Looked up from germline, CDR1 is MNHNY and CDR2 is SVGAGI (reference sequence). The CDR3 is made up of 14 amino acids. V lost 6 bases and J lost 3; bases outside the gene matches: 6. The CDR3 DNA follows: TGTGCCAGCAGCTCCAGACTAGCGGACTACGAGCAGTACTTC. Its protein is CASSSRLADYEQYF.

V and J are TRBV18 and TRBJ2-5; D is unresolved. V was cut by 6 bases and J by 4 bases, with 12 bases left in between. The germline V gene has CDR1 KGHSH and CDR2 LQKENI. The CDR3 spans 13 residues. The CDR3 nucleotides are TGTGCCAGCTCGCCCGGTCCGGGAGAGACCCAGTACTTC. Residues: CASSPGPGETQYF.

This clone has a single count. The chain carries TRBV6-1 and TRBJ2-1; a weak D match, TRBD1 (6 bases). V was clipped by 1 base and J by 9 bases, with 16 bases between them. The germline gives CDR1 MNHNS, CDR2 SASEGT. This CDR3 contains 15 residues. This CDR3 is CASSEEFGGHFEQFF. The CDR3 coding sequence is TGTGCCAGCAGTGAAGAGTTTGGGGGACATTTTGAGCAGTTCTTC.